This T cell receptor beta chain was documented in a study of early T cells in non-severe SARS-CoV-2 infection. Overall study context: Sequenced bulk RNA came from whole blood that was unsorted, and chains were unpaired. Findings and caveats of the study: VDJdb-based matching was biased toward anti-spike CD8 responses and missed private and CD4 specificities.

Attached unique molecular identifiers marked individual cDNA molecules. TCRdb called the 5' RACE reads again in MiXCR, with one record for every CDR3 protein. The sample has more than 65,000 distinct CDR3 sequences, around 13% seen once. In the case of this clonotype: Its target is not known.

This TCR derives from an adult who was a healthcare worker with PCR-confirmed SARS-CoV-2 infection or an uninfected control (not recorded which). Sequenced here: whole blood, sampled at baseline.

CDR3 residues: CATRNGQGAINEQYF. The CDR3 coding sequence is TGTGCCACCAGAAACGGACAGGGGGCGATCAACGAGCAGTACTTC. This chain links TRBV10-3 with TRBJ2-7; 11 positions agree with TRBD1. The CDR3 is 15 amino acids. Trimming removed 10 bases from V and 5 bases from J; junction bases left unmatched: 13. Germline CDR1 reads ENHRY; CDR2 reads SYGVKD.